One sample yielded the 21 T cell receptor beta chains listed below, sequenced in a study of identical twins. Via MiXCR, TCRdb re-called the 5' RACE reads, giving one row per CDR3 protein. Of some 500,000 distinct CDR3 sequences in the sample, more than 9% were seen once. This sample was also put to use in a study of yellow fever vaccine responses in identical twins.

The source material was PBMCs. These receptors were taken from a woman in her late teens or twenties in good health.

The chain is built from TRBV10-3 and TRBJ2-7; TRBD2 is a possible D gene (5 bases). V was trimmed by 2 bases and J by 4 bases, leaving 15 bases between them. Germline lookup yields CDR1 ENHRY and CDR2 SYGVKD. CDR3 size: 15 residues. The CDR3: CAISETGISGYEQYF. CDR3 DNA sequence: TGTGCCATCAGTGAGACGGGAATCAGTGGGTACGAGCAGTACTTC.

This clonotype was counted many times. The chain has TRBV12-3 or TRBV12-4 and TRBJ1-1, with 9 bases that match TRBD1. The V gene end was trimmed by 3 bases and the J gene end by 5 bases; junction bases not matched to a gene: 4. The CDR3 is 14 residues long. CDR3 amino acids: CASSLTGGGTEAFF. CDR3 coding DNA: TGTGCCAGCAGTTTGACAGGGGGGGGGACTGAAGCTTTCTTT.

This chain joins TRBV4-3 and TRBJ2-1; D ambiguous. Per germline, CDR1 LGHNA and CDR2 YSLEER. Trimming took off 2 bases at V and 5 bases at J, with 16 bases between the two ends. This CDR3 spans 16 amino acids. CDR3 bases: TGCGCCAGCAGCCAATCAGGTTTGGGCACCAACAATGAGCAGTTCTTC. Encoded protein: CASSQSGLGTNNEQFF.

This clonotype was seen a few times. The chain joins TRBV5-5 to TRBJ2-5, with TRBD2 matching 7 bases. With 4 bases clipped from V and 1 base from J, the junction kept 4 bases outside the gene matches. CDR3 size: 14 residues. Germline-derived CDR1 and CDR2 are SGHKS and YYEKEE (reference sequence). The CDR3 here is CASSQGRAQETQYF. In nucleotides, the CDR3 is TGTGCCAGCAGCCAAGGGAGGGCCCAAGAGACCCAGTACTTC.

V gene TRBV29-1 combines with J gene TRBJ2-1; the D gene is possibly TRBD2 (5 bases). V shed 3 bases and J shed 4 bases, with 13 bases lying between them. The CDR3 covers 14 residues. Germline CDR1 SQVTM, CDR2 ANQGSEA. The CDR3 protein is CSVDRTGEYNEQFF. The CDR3 bases are TGCAGCGTTGATAGGACTGGGGAATACAATGAGCAGTTCTTC.

V is TRBV7-9 and J is TRBJ2-4; D not resolved. The CDR3 consists of 14 residues. Germline V gene sequence: CDR1 SEHNR, CDR2 FQNEAQ (reference sequence). V was trimmed by 1 base and J by 9 bases, leaving 13 bases between them. The CDR3 region is CASSLELDSGIQYF. CDR3 sequence (DNA): TGTGCCAGCAGCTTAGAACTCGACTCCGGCATTCAGTACTTC.

The CDR3 region has the DNA TGTGCCAGCAGTGACGCCGGCAGAGAGACCCAGTACTTC. Protein product: CASSDAGRETQYF. The genes are TRBV6-1 and TRBJ2-5; D call uncertain. CDR3 size: 13 residues. V was cut by 3 bases and J by 4 bases, with 9 bases left in between. Germline assignment: CDR1 MNHNS and CDR2 SASEGT.

This chain joins TRBV19 and TRBJ2-1, with unresolved D. The CDR3 spans 13 residues. V lost 5 bases to trimming and J lost 5 bases, with 10 bases between them. The germline gives CDR1 LNHDA, CDR2 SQIVND (reference sequence). The DNA of the CDR3 is TGTGCCAGTAGTCCTAGGGTGCACAATGAGCAGTTCTTC. This codes for CASSPRVHNEQFF.

V usage is TRBV30 and J usage is TRBJ2-3; D call uncertain. V lost 3 bases and J 0 bases, leaving 7 bases between the germline ends. The CDR3 contains 13 residues. Germline lookup yields CDR1 GTSNPN and CDR2 SVGIG (reference sequence). The CDR3 reads CAWRNFSTDTQYF. DNA for the CDR3: TGTGCCTGGAGGAACTTTAGCACAGATACGCAGTATTTT.

Ten or more counts support this clonotype. This sequence joins TRBV12-3 or TRBV12-4 and TRBJ2-1; 11 bases agree with TRBD1. This CDR3 has 16 residues. The J segment lost 3 bases and the V segment lost 6 bases, leaving 7 bases of the junction unmatched. The DNA for the CDR3 is TGTGCCAGCAGACGTACCGGGACAGGGGGCTACAATGAGCAGTTCTTC. It codes for CASRRTGTGGYNEQFF.

This clonotype was counted many times. This chain uses TRBV27 with TRBJ1-1; tentative D call: TRBD1 (6 bases). The CDR3 loop spans 14 amino acids. The germline V gene has CDR1 MNHEY and CDR2 SMNVEV (reference sequence). The ends were cut back, 2 bases at V and 1 base at J, with 8 bases in the middle. The chain's CDR3 is CASSLRQENTEAFF. DNA for the CDR3: TGTGCCAGCAGTTTAAGACAGGAGAACACTGAAGCTTTCTTT.

This clonotype appeared many times. The chain employs TRBV20-1 and TRBJ2-3; TRBD2 agrees at 10 bases. CDR1 DFQATT and CDR2 SNEGSKA come from the germline V gene (reference sequence). V shed 6 bases and J 3 bases; nucleotides not matched to a gene: 9. CDR3 length: 15 amino acids. The CDR3 nucleotides are TGCAGTGCCACTCAGCGGGGGGGCTTTACAGATACGCAGTATTTT. Translated, it gives CSATQRGGFTDTQYF.

Many counts were recorded for this clonotype. The chain carries TRBV20-1 and TRBJ2-2; D ambiguous. Per germline, CDR1 DFQATT and CDR2 SNEGSKA (reference sequence). CDR3 length equals 16 residues. V dropped 1 base and J dropped 4 bases, with 16 bases sitting between them. Here the CDR3 reads CSARGYPVGPTGELFF. CDR3 nucleotide sequence: TGCAGTGCTAGAGGGTACCCGGTCGGGCCCACCGGGGAGCTGTTTTTT.

This clonotype was seen many times. The chain uses TRBV5-1 and TRBJ2-7; TRBD2 agrees at 8 bases. This CDR3 has 15 residues. Germline CDR1 SGHRS, CDR2 YFSETQ. Trimming took 5 bases from V and 0 from J; bases not matched to a gene: 7. The CDR3 reads CASSPSGGPSYEQYF. CDR3 bases: TGCGCCAGCAGTCCAAGCGGGGGCCCCTCCTACGAGCAGTACTTC.

A few counts support this clonotype. V and J are TRBV7-9 and TRBJ2-7; no reliable D call. Germline V lookup: CDR1 SEHNR, CDR2 FQNEAQ (reference sequence). V lost 5 bases and J lost 9, with 23 bases in between. This CDR3 contains 15 residues. The CDR3 region has the DNA TGTGCCAGCAGCCGAACGACCGTTGGTAGTTATGGGCAGTACTTC. As protein: CASSRTTVGSYGQYF.

This clonotype has ten or more counts. The chain uses TRBV20-1 and TRBJ2-7; D not resolved. V lost 3 bases to trimming and J lost 2 bases, with 5 bases between them. The CDR3 loop spans 11 amino acids. Germline assignment: CDR1 DFQATT and CDR2 SNEGSKA (reference sequence). CDR3 nucleotides: TGCAGTGCTAGCGGCCCCTACGAGCAGTACTTC. It yields the protein CSASGPYEQYF.

A few counts support this clonotype. The V call is TRBV19, the J call TRBJ2-7; D call uncertain. The CDR3 covers 16 residues. Germline CDR1 is LNHDA and CDR2 is SQIVND (reference sequence). V lost 5 bases, J lost 0 bases, and 17 bases lay in between. Written as DNA, the CDR3 is TGTGCCAGTAGTCTCATCGTAGACTCGCCCTCCTACGAGCAGTACTTC. Its translation is CASSLIVDSPSYEQYF. Filled out from reference TRBV19 and TRBJ2-7, the complete variable domain reads DGGITQSPKYLFRKEGQNVTLSCEQNLNHDAMYWYRQDPGQGLRLIYYSQIVNDFQKGDIAEGYSVSREKKESFPLTVTSAQKNPTAFYLCASSLIVDSPSYEQYFGPGTRLTVT.

This clonotype was detected many times. The chain combines TRBV2 with TRBJ2-1; 13 bases fit TRBD2. The germline V gene has CDR1 SNHLY and CDR2 FYNNEI. J lost 6 bases, V lost 4 bases, and 0 bases had no gene match. This CDR3 has 14 residues. The CDR3 loop is CASSGTSGSNEQFF. The CDR3 nucleotides are TGTGCCAGCAGTGGGACTAGCGGGAGCAATGAGCAGTTCTTC.

The CDR3 DNA follows: TGTGCCAGCAGCCCCCTGACAGGGGGTGACGAGCAGTACTTC. Translated, it gives CASSPLTGGDEQYF. The chain employs TRBV3-1 and TRBJ2-7; 9 bases line up with TRBD1. The CDR3 runs 14 residues. After removal of 4 bases from V and 5 bases from J, the junction contained 6 bases not matched to a gene. Germline CDR1 and CDR2: LGHDT and YNNKEL (reference sequence).

The rearrangement links TRBV7-9 to TRBJ2-1; possibly TRBD2 for D (6 bases). V was shortened by 1 base and J by 2 bases, with 12 bases between the two germline ends. Germline-derived CDR1 and CDR2 are SEHNR and FQNEAQ (reference sequence). The CDR3 contains 16 residues. In DNA form, the CDR3 reads TGTGCCAGCAGCTTAGAACGGGAGCGCCCCTACAATGAGCAGTTCTTC. Its translation is CASSLERERPYNEQFF.

This clonotype was seen a handful of times. The rearrangement joins TRBV27 to TRBJ2-3; 7 positions agree with TRBD1. The CDR3 extends over 15 amino acids. V dropped 3 bases and J dropped 5; count of bases not matched to a gene: 8. Per germline, CDR1 MNHEY and CDR2 SMNVEV (reference sequence). Here the CDR3 DNA reads TGTGCCAGCAGTTTCTCTGGACAGGCTAGAGATACGCAGTATTTT. This codes for CASSFSGQARDTQYF.